This entry concerns a single T cell receptor (beta chain). Its antigen is still unknown. The input lacks base qualities; no much larger clone sits a single base away. The germline V gene encodes CDR1 LNHDA and CDR2 SQIVND (reference sequence). Inclusive of the bounding cysteine and phenylalanine, the CDR3 is 14 residues long. Just the 42-base CDR3 DNA is kept, in frame starting at base 1. The V end loses 6 bases and the J end loses 6 bases, and a stretch of 17 bases separates them. This entry comes from a study of CD8 T cells in Susac syndrome (dated by TCRdb to the late 2010s). Context from the whole study: Whether CD8+ T cell activation and differentiation in Susac syndrome was antigen driven was tested using repertoire sequencing. Clonality of the CD8+ T cell repertoire was compared between 11 to 12 healthy donors, approximately 14 Susac syndrome patients and about 15 multiple sclerosis patients. Broader findings and caveats from the paper: The TCR sequencing and HLA analysis was acknowledged to have included a relatively small number of individuals.

Peripheral blood CD8+ and CD4+ T cells from healthy donors, Susac syndrome patients and multiple sclerosis patients were profiled using high-throughput TCR beta sequencing. The multiple sclerosis controls were treatment-naive patients whose relapsing-remitting disease, either stable or active, fulfilled the revised McDonald criteria. Bulk CD8+ and CD4+ T cells were purified by magnetic negative isolation, while CD8+ TEMRA cells were enriched using FACS. Blood was collected in EDTA tubes and processed within 24 hours, with PBMCs isolated through density gradient centrifugation. PBMCs intended for TCR sequencing were frozen in liquid nitrogen and were later thawed in a 37 degrees C water bath. A purity of at least 90% was achieved for sorted or isolated CD4+, CD8+ and CD8+ TEMRA cells. RNA was extracted with the RNeasy kit and 0.5 to 1 ug was reverse transcribed using random hexamers. TCR beta CDR3 regions were amplified with the immunoSEQ multiplex PCR assay covering 54 Vbeta and 13 Jbeta segments. Bias from PCR amplification was corrected by using a synthetic template baseline for primer optimization and for computational correction. Per the authors' processing: Only productive sequences were kept, with reads annotated to V, D and J genes according to IMGT and analyzed in immunoSEQ Analyzer. Clonality was computed as one minus Shannon entropy normalized by log2 of the number of productive unique sequences. For each patient and control, public and private clones were evaluated among the 100 most prevalent clones. A clone was defined as Susac-specific if it was absent from the healthy and MS cohorts, from around 960 published viral clones and from other ImmuneACCESS disease sequences. TCRdb trimmed public reads at Q25 via fastp, called clones via MiXCR and kept in-frame beta chains. A single entry per CDR3 protein holds the most common genes and DNA from its merged rows. The V and J calls reflect TCRdb's pipeline rather than the authors' work. This sample is represented by about 300,000 distinct CDR3 sequences; approximately 89% of them were singletons. Clones ranked in the top ten supply 0.18% of the sample.

The receptor's source is a human donor with multiple sclerosis. The chain is assembled from TRBV19 and TRBJ1-1; the D gene is not confidently resolved. The sequencing sample was made of CD8+ T cells from PBMCs. The encoded CDR3 is CASRVAMDPPEAFF. DNA sequence: TGTGCCAGTAGGGTCGCGATGGACCCCCCTGAAGCTTTCTTT.